Relative to its sample, the clone carrying this T cell receptor (beta chain) is medium-sized. This sample was taken from a study of OX40 agonist ivuxolimab in advanced cancers. Method: immunoSEQ multiplex PCR; TCRdb's copy keeps in-frame clones and lacks some. The sample has 50,000 to 55,000 clones; roughly nine tenths are singletons. Trimming pared 2 bases from V and 7 bases from J, leaving 18 bases between. CDR3 length equals 16 residues. In germline, CDR1 is SEHNR, CDR2 FQNEAQ (reference sequence). This clonotype was sampled from an adult with an advanced solid tumor such as melanoma, head and neck, liver or kidney cancer. The chain uses TRBV7-9 and TRBJ1-5, with no clear D. Sequenced material: CD4+ or CD8+ T cells sorted from blood, taken in a trial of the OX40 agonist ivuxolimab. The CDR3 is CASSLTLGGLEQPQHF. DNA for the CDR3: TGTGCCAGCAGCTTAACCCTAGGAGGTCTAGAGCAGCCCCAGCATTTT.